The TCR beta chain described here comes from a study of OX40 agonist ivuxolimab in advanced cancers. Trimming took off 1 base at V and 1 base at J, with 14 bases between the two ends. Per germline, CDR1 SGHAT and CDR2 FQNNGV. The CDR3 totals 16 residues. The method was immunoSEQ multiplex PCR; TCRdb's version includes in-frame clones alone and lacks a portion of them. The data contain tens of thousands of clones, roughly 90% of them singletons. The TCR originated in an adult with an advanced solid tumor such as melanoma, head and neck, liver or kidney cancer. The gene calls are TRBV11-2 and TRBJ2-7, with D perhaps matching TRBD2 (6 bases). The sample in question was CD4+ or CD8+ T cells sorted from blood, obtained in a trial of the OX40 agonist ivuxolimab. CDR3 DNA: TGTGCCAGCAGCTTAGGGTACGGGACTCCATCCTACGAGCAGTACTTC. Translated: CASSLGYGTPSYEQYF.